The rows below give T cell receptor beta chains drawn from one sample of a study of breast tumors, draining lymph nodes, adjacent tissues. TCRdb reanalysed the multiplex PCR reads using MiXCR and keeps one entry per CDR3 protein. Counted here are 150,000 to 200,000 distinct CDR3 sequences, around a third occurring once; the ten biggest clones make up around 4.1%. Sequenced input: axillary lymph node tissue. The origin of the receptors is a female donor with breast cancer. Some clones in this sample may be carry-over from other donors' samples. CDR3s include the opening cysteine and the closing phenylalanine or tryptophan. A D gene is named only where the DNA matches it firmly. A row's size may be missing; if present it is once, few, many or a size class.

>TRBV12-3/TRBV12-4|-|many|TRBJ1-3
CASSRDINGGNTIYF
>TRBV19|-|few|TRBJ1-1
CASSGIRGPRDTEAFF
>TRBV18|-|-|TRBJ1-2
CASSPPEGPYYGYTF
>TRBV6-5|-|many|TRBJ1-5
CASSYTANQPQHF
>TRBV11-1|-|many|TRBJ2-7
CASSLALTNEQYF
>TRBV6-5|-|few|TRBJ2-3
CASSYRPFPTDTQYF
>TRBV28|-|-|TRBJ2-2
CASSLDRAGTGELFF
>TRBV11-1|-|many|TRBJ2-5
CASSERWWTQYF
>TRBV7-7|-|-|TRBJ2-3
CASSTDGVRTDTQCF
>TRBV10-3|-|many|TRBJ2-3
CAISVPETGTDTQYF
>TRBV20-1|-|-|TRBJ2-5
CSARETQYF
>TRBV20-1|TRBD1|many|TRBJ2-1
CSAPGTGGYNEQFF
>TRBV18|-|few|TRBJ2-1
CASGGTGGNEQFF
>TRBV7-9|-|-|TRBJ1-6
CASSLRPSGGNSPLHF
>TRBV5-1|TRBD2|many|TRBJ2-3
CASSSPRGLAGGRADTQYF
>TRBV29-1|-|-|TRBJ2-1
CSVPLSVYNEQFF
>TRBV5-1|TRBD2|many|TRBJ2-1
CASRAGGNEQFF
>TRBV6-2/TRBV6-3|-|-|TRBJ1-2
CASSYSQEDIYGYTF
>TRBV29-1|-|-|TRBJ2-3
CSLRLSDTQCF
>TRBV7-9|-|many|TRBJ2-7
CASSLRRYEQYF
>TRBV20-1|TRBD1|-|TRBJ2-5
CSARDNTGGLETQYF
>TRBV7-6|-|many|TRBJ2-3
CASSSGRTDTQYF
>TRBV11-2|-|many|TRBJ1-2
CASSLARGGYTF
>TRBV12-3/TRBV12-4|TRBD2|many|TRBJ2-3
CASSLGLAGGTDTQYF
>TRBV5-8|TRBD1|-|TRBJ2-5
CASSSGQAVQETQYF
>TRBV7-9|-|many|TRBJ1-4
CASSTFAGSELFF
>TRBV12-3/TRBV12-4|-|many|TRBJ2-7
CASSFGGATREQYF
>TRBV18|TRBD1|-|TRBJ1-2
CASSPPDDRATYGYTF
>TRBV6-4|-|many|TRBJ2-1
CASSAHYALMLADNEQFF
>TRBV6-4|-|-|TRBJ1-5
CASIIAAGGGPQHF
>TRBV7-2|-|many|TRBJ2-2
CASTGLLGTGELFF
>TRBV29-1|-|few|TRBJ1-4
CSGGEVKINEKLFF
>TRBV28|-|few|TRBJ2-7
CASSPQFGEQYF
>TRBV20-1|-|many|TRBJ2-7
CSARDGSYEQYF
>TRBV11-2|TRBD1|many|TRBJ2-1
CASSRDSRSYNEQFF
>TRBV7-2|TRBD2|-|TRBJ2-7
CASSSRRLASGGFVYEQYF
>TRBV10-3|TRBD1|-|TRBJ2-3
CAISGQGTDTQYF
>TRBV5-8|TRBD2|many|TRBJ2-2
CASSPGGRGNTGELFF
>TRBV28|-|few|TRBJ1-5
CASSFPLSNQPQHF
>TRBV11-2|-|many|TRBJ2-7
CASSFQWGALYEQYF
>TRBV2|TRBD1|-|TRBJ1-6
CASRPTGGADNSPLHF
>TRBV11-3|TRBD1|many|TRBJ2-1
CASSFSGQGFGEQFF
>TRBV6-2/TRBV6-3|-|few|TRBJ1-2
CASSSAQGNYGYTF
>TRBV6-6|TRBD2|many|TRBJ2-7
CASSPRLADPPYEQYF
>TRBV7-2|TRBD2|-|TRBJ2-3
CASESGGGGTQYF
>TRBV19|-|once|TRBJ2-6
CASSIGRGTYVQTF
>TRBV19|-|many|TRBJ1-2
CASSIGWSGGAYGYTF
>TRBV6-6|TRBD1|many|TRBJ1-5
CASSYPGQGNQPQHF
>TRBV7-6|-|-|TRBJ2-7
CASSLSGQTYEQYF
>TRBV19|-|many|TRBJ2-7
CASSISGGLFEQYF
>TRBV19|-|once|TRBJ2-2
CASSIGERGTGELFF
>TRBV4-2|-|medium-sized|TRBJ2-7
CASSQVGAGDSYEQYF
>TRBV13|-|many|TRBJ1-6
CASSDSISPLHF
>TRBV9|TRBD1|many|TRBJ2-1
CASSGRTGSYNEQFF
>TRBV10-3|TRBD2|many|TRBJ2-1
CAITPSGLAGGLANEQFF
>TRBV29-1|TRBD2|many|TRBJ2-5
CSGGMPSGETQYF
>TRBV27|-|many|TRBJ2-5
CASRKGVWETQYF